The 18 T cell receptor beta chains reported below all come from one sample, sequenced in a study of liver allograft versus peripheral blood T cells. Overall study: Transplanted livers held T cell receptor repertoires, and these were compared with repertoires in recipients' peripheral blood.

MiXCR, run by TCRdb on the reads, gives a single entry per CDR3 protein. The profile shows fewer than 11,000 distinct CDR3 sequences, 19% of them singletons. These receptors came from a human patient who had a liver transplant. Some of the T cells might come from the graft donor.

The chain joins TRBV20-1 to TRBJ2-3, with 7 bases matching TRBD2. CDR1 and CDR2 (germline): DFQATT, SNEGSKA (reference sequence). The CDR3 covers 14 residues. Trimming took 1 base from V and 2 from J; bases not matched to a gene: 3. CDR3 DNA: TGCAGTGCTAGAGCGGGGGGACTCACAGATACGCAGTATTTT. The encoded protein is CSARAGGLTDTQYF.

In its sample, this clonotype was seen a few times. The J gene is TRBJ2-1, the V gene TRBV20-1; 8 nucleotides agree with TRBD2. The germline V gene has CDR1 DFQATT and CDR2 SNEGSKA (reference sequence). This CDR3 region has 13 residues. Losses at the gene ends were 3 bases for V and 8 bases for J; bases not matched to a gene: 6. The CDR3 sequence: CSASAGGRDEQFF. The CDR3 DNA reads as TGCAGTGCTAGTGCGGGAGGACGGGATGAGCAGTTCTTC.

This chain connects TRBV20-1 to TRBJ2-2; D remains ambiguous. Trimming removed 3 bases at V and 1 base at J, with 6 bases between. Germline lookup yields CDR1 DFQATT and CDR2 SNEGSKA (reference sequence). CDR3 size: 13 residues. CDR3 loop: CSASAENTGELFF. CDR3 bases: TGCAGTGCTAGTGCCGAGAACACCGGGGAGCTGTTTTTT.

The J gene is TRBJ2-4, the V gene TRBV12-3 or TRBV12-4; 7 positions agree with TRBD1. V was clipped by 7 bases and J by 3 bases; unmatched bases: 12. This CDR3 is 16 amino acids long. The CDR3 nucleotides read TGTGCCAGCACCGCGGGCGACAGGGTAGGCAAAAACATTCAGTACTTC. It specifies CASTAGDRVGKNIQYF.

This clonotype has just a few counts. The rearrangement uses TRBV6-5 and TRBJ1-2; 8 bases line up with TRBD1. Per germline, CDR1 MNHEY and CDR2 SVGAGI. After removal of 0 bases from V and 7 bases from J, the junction contained 7 bases not matched to a gene. The CDR3 loop spans 15 amino acids. The CDR3: CASSYSGQGASGYTF. The DNA of the CDR3 is TGTGCCAGCAGTTACTCGGGGCAGGGGGCTTCTGGCTACACCTTC.

The gene calls are TRBV19 and TRBJ1-5; D ambiguous. CDR3 length: 14 residues. The germline V gene has CDR1 LNHDA and CDR2 SQIVND (reference sequence). Between the trimmed V and J ends, which lost 7 bases and 4 bases, there was a span of 14 bases. Here the CDR3 DNA reads TGTGCCAGTAATGAAGCCCTAAGAAATCAGCCCCAGCATTTT. Translated, it gives CASNEALRNQPQHF.

The rearrangement uses TRBV6-1 and TRBJ2-7; TRBD1 aligns across 9 bases. The CDR3 sequence is 15 residues long. Per the germline V gene, CDR1 is MNHNS and CDR2 is SASEGT. J lost 0 bases, V lost 2 bases, and 2 bases had no gene match. The CDR3 loop is CASSETGGASYEQYF. DNA for the CDR3: TGTGCCAGCAGTGAAACAGGGGGCGCCTCCTACGAGCAGTACTTC.

This clonotype has only a few counts. This chain connects TRBV11-2 to TRBJ2-1; D unclear. Trimming stripped 5 bases from V and 9 bases from J, with 11 bases between. Germline V gene sequence: CDR1 SGHAT, CDR2 FQNNGV. The CDR3 is made up of 12 amino acids. The CDR3 loop is CASSPQRSEQFF. CDR3 nucleotides: TGTGCCAGCAGCCCCCAACGATCTGAGCAGTTCTTC.

At least ten counts were recorded for this clonotype. V usage is TRBV5-6 and J usage is TRBJ1-6; unclear D gene. Trimming took 0 bases from V and 9 from J, leaving 13 bases between them. Germline CDR1 reads SGHDT; CDR2 reads YYEEEE. The CDR3 runs to 15 residues. The CDR3 region has the DNA TGTGCCAGCAGCTTGGGGGTAGGGAGGCGTTCACCCCTCCACTTT. Its translation: CASSLGVGRRSPLHF. The full variable domain, completed using reference TRBV5-6 and TRBJ1-6, is DAGVTQSPTHLIKTRGQQVTLRCSPKSGHDTVSWYQQALGQGPQFIFQYYEEEERQRGNFPDRFSGHQFPNYSSELNVNALLLGDSALYLCASSLGVGRRSPLHFGNGTRLTVT.

This clonotype came up a few times. J is TRBJ2-3 and V is TRBV20-1, with 9 bases aligning to TRBD1. Unmatched junction bases numbered 10, after V lost 6 bases and J lost 3 bases. CDR3 size: 15 residues. CDR1 is DFQATT, CDR2 SNEGSKA, per germline (reference sequence). This CDR3 reads CSAKIGTGQTDTQYF. CDR3 DNA: TGCAGTGCCAAGATCGGGACAGGGCAAACAGATACGCAGTATTTT.

This rearrangement joins TRBV18 to TRBJ2-7; D perhaps matches TRBD1 (5 bases). Germline V gene data show CDR1 as KGHSH and CDR2 as LQKENI. The CDR3 runs to 14 residues. Trimming stripped 2 bases from V and 2 bases from J, with 10 bases between. The CDR3 here is CASSPRGFTYEQYF. CDR3 in DNA: TGTGCCAGCTCACCAAGGGGATTCACCTACGAGCAGTACTTC.

This clonotype showed up many times. The chain recombines TRBV5-4 with TRBJ1-2, with 7 bases lining up with TRBD1. The germline gives CDR1 SGHNT, CDR2 YYREEE (reference sequence). The CDR3 loop spans 14 amino acids. Trimming at V came to 4 bases and at J to 8 bases, leaving 11 bases not matched to a gene. The CDR3 nucleotides read TGTGCCAGCAGCGGAGCAGGGGGTTGGGAAGGCTACACCTTC. It encodes CASSGAGGWEGYTF.

This clonotype occurred many times. The chain is built from TRBV6-1 and TRBJ2-4; D call uncertain. The CDR3 is made up of 13 amino acids. Germline V gene sequence: CDR1 MNHNS, CDR2 SASEGT. V was cut by 3 bases and J by 9 bases, with 12 bases left in between. The CDR3 region is CASSENSAGIQYF. The CDR3 coding sequence is TGTGCCAGCAGTGAGAATTCGGCCGGCATTCAGTACTTC.

The sample holds a few counts of this clonotype. The chain employs TRBV6-2 or TRBV6-3 and TRBJ1-2; D remains unclear. Germline CDR1 reads MNHEY; CDR2 reads SVGEGT. Trimming stripped 11 bases from V and 8 bases from J, with 18 bases between. CDR3 length: 12 amino acids. The CDR3 is CASRTALQGYTF. The DNA for the CDR3 is TGTGCCTCCCGGACGGCCCTGCAGGGCTACACCTTC.

This chain connects TRBV18 to TRBJ1-1; D is unclear. The germline V and J ends were trimmed by 5 bases and 9 bases, with 13 bases remaining between them. CDR3 length equals 12 residues. Germline V CDR1 and CDR2: KGHSH, LQKENI. CDR3 region: CASSGEGAKAFF. In nucleotides, the CDR3 is TGTGCCAGCTCAGGGGAGGGAGCCAAAGCTTTCTTT.

This clonotype was observed a handful of times. The genes are TRBV7-3 and TRBJ2-1, with 9 nucleotides matching TRBD1. CDR1 and CDR2 (germline): SGHTA, FQGTGA. J was trimmed by 5 bases and V by 0 bases; bases with no gene match: 2. The CDR3 sequence is 15 residues long. The CDR3 DNA is TGTGCCAGCAGCTTAACGACAGGGGGGAACAATGAGCAGTTCTTC. Its protein product is CASSLTTGGNNEQFF.

This clonotype was detected only a few times. This sequence joins TRBV7-9 and TRBJ1-5, with D perhaps matching TRBD1 (6 bases). CDR1 and CDR2 from the germline V gene are SEHNR and FQNEAQ (reference sequence). The CDR3 extends over 14 amino acids. Trimming left V 2 bases short and J 3 bases short, with 8 bases between. The CDR3 DNA follows: TGTGCCAGCAGCTTATGGGGGCTCAATCAGCCCCAGCATTTT. This translates into CASSLWGLNQPQHF.

This clonotype was counted many times. The V call is TRBV20-1, the J call TRBJ2-6, with 12 bases fitting TRBD2. The CDR3 spans 17 residues. V was clipped by 4 bases and J by 0 bases; unmatched bases: 4. Germline CDR1 is DFQATT and CDR2 is SNEGSKA (reference sequence). This chain's CDR3 is CSATMTSGGSGANVLTF. The CDR3 region has the DNA TGCAGTGCTACGATGACTAGCGGGGGCTCTGGGGCCAACGTCCTGACTTTC.